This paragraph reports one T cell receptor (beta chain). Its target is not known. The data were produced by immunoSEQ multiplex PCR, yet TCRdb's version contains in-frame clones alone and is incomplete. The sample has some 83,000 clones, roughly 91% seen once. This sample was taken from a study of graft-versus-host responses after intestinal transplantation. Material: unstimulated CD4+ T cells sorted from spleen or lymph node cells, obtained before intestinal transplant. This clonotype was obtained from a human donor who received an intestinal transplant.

The CDR3 nucleotides read TGCGCCAGCAGACAGACAGGGAAGGCCAACTATGGCTACACCTTC. Its translation is CASRQTGKANYGYTF. The chain is built from TRBV5-1 and TRBJ1-2; 7 bases are a match to TRBD1. The CDR3 loop spans 15 amino acids. Losses at the gene ends were 5 bases for V and 2 bases for J; bases not matched to a gene: 9. Germline CDR1 is SGHRS and CDR2 is YFSETQ.